These T cell receptor beta chains were read from a single sample in a study of T cells in Graves' hyperthyroidism and ophthalmopathy. MiXCR, run by TCRdb on the multiplex PCR reads, gives a single entry per CDR3 protein. The sample comprises some 600,000 distinct CDR3 sequences, about 15% of which are singletons, and less than 6% rests with the top ten. Sequencing used blood. All receptors derive from a woman aged 25 to 39 with Graves' hyperthyroidism that later progressed to Graves' ophthalmopathy. Each CDR3 is given with its conserved first and last residue. Each record gives: V gene, clone size, D gene, J gene, CDR3 DNA, CDR3 protein. D genes are given only for firm matches. Only part of the rows carry a size: once, few, many, or a class if the clone is expanded.

V gene: TRBV20-1; clone size: many; D gene: TRBD1; J gene: TRBJ2-2; CDR3 DNA: TGCAGTGCTAGGTCGACAGGGTCGAACACCGGGGAGCTGTTTTTT; CDR3 protein: CSARSTGSNTGELFF
V gene: TRBV20-1; clone size: -; D gene: -; J gene: TRBJ2-1; CDR3 DNA: TGCAGTGCTAGAGAGCGACGGGCCCGCCGGGACAATGAGCAGTTCTTC; CDR3 protein: CSARERRARRDNEQFF
V gene: TRBV9; clone size: -; D gene: TRBD2; J gene: TRBJ2-3; CDR3 DNA: TGTGCCAGCAGCGTTGGGGGAGGGCCACCGGATACGCAGTATTTT; CDR3 protein: CASSVGGGPPDTQYF
V gene: TRBV20-1; clone size: few; D gene: -; J gene: TRBJ2-7; CDR3 DNA: TGCAGTGCTAGAGATCCGTTATTTTTGACCTACGAGCAGTACTTC; CDR3 protein: CSARDPLFLTYEQYF
V gene: TRBV18; clone size: many; D gene: TRBD1; J gene: TRBJ1-6; CDR3 DNA: TGTGCCAGCTCATCCGGGACAGGGTTTTCACCCCTCCACTTT; CDR3 protein: CASSSGTGFSPLHF
V gene: TRBV6-1; clone size: few; D gene: -; J gene: TRBJ2-1; CDR3 DNA: TGTGCCAGCAGCCGCTCAATAACTATCTACAATGAGCAGTTCTTC; CDR3 protein: CASSRSITIYNEQFF
V gene: TRBV12-3/TRBV12-4; clone size: many; D gene: TRBD2; J gene: TRBJ2-3; CDR3 DNA: TGTGCCAGCAGTCAACTAGCGGGAAGCACAGATACGCAGTATTTT; CDR3 protein: CASSQLAGSTDTQYF
V gene: TRBV29-1; clone size: -; D gene: TRBD1; J gene: TRBJ1-1; CDR3 DNA: TGCAGCGCCTTACAGGGGGCTTCTGAAGCTTTCTTT; CDR3 protein: CSALQGASEAFF
V gene: TRBV6-1; clone size: many; D gene: TRBD2; J gene: TRBJ2-1; CDR3 DNA: TGTGCCAGCAGTGGCCCGACTAGCGGGGCCAGCTCCTACAATGAGCAGTTCTTC; CDR3 protein: CASSGPTSGASSYNEQFF
V gene: TRBV4-2; clone size: many; D gene: TRBD1; J gene: TRBJ1-6; CDR3 DNA: TGTGCCAGCAGCCCCAACCCTACAGGGGGATATAATTCACCCCTCCACTTT; CDR3 protein: CASSPNPTGGYNSPLHF
V gene: TRBV3-1; clone size: many; D gene: -; J gene: TRBJ1-1; CDR3 DNA: TGTGCCAGCAGCCCGGACTGGGGGGGCACTGAAGCTTTCTTT; CDR3 protein: CASSPDWGGTEAFF
V gene: TRBV29-1; clone size: many; D gene: -; J gene: TRBJ2-2; CDR3 DNA: TGCAGCGTTGAAATAGGGACCGGGGAGCTGTTTTTT; CDR3 protein: CSVEIGTGELFF
V gene: TRBV6-1; clone size: -; D gene: -; J gene: TRBJ2-2; CDR3 DNA: TGTGCCAGCAGTCCTTACCCGACAGGGAGGGCCGGGGAGCTGTTTTTT; CDR3 protein: CASSPYPTGRAGELFF
V gene: TRBV11-3; clone size: many; D gene: -; J gene: TRBJ1-2; CDR3 DNA: TGTGCCAGCAGCCCCCGTGAGGGCAGCGCTAACTATGGCTACACCTTC; CDR3 protein: CASSPREGSANYGYTF
V gene: TRBV7-2; clone size: many; D gene: TRBD1; J gene: TRBJ2-3; CDR3 DNA: TGTGCCAGCAGCTCGGAAGTAACAGGGGGTCAAGCAGATACGCAGTATTTT; CDR3 protein: CASSSEVTGGQADTQYF
V gene: TRBV2; clone size: many; D gene: -; J gene: TRBJ1-4; CDR3 DNA: TGTGCCAGCAAGGGAGGGTATACTAATGAAAAACTGTTTTTT; CDR3 protein: CASKGGYTNEKLFF
V gene: TRBV7-2; clone size: many; D gene: TRBD1; J gene: TRBJ1-2; CDR3 DNA: TGTGCCAGCAGCTCCCAGACAGGGGTCGGCAATGGCTACACCTTC; CDR3 protein: CASSSQTGVGNGYTF